Sequencing of this T cell receptor (beta chain) was carried out in a study of shared clonotypes between healthy human individuals. Notes on the study in general: Memory subsets generally showed lower estimated richness than naive subsets.

The CDR3 totals 18 residues. After removal of 0 bases from V and 7 bases from J, the junction contained 14 bases not matched to a gene. The germline gives CDR1 SGDLS, CDR2 YYNGEE. Comment on this clone: What it recognizes is unknown.

CD4+ cell separation produced CD45RA+ naive and CD45RA-negative memory subsets. This was a deep-level run. Only in-frame clones appear in the TCRdb table, and some are missing; sequencing was by immunoSEQ multiplex PCR. The data show a few million clones, 85% to 95% seen once. Sequenced input: naive CD4+ T cells from PBMCs. The subset here: CD45RA+ positively selected. This TCR came from a man between 18 and 35 years old in good health. Some clones in this sample may be carry-over from other donors' samples. The V and J genes are TRBV9 and TRBJ1-3; 9 positions agree with TRBD1. Written as DNA, the CDR3 is TGTGCCAGCAGCGTAGACGCGGCGGGACAGGGTTGGGGGAACACCATATATTTT. This translates into CASSVDAAGQGWGNTIYF.